The present entry profiles one TCR beta chain with its context. The antigen is not known. The data originate from a study of beta chain features in type 1 diabetes. Overall study results and limits: For Type 1 diabetes patients, all four CD4+ subsets carried TCRB CDR3s that were moderately but significantly shorter.

Central memory, naive, regulatory and stem cell-like memory CD4+ cells were sorted by CD45RO/CCR7/CD25/CD127/CD95/CD27. In germline, CDR1 is KGHSH, CDR2 LQKENI. CDR3 size: 12 residues. Trimming stripped 3 bases from V and 9 bases from J, with 9 bases between. Sequencing targeted expressed TCRB transcripts, as all isolated RNA had been reverse transcribed. TCRdb's copy holds only in-frame clones and misses some; the assay was immunoSEQ multiplex PCR. The sample lists about 28,000 clones; about 65% were seen once. The sequencing input was Tregs from blood. The clonotype originates from a woman aged 25 to 45 with type 1 diabetes. The rearrangement joins TRBV18 to TRBJ2-1; no reliable D call. Written as DNA, the CDR3 is TGTGCCAGCTCACCCCCACTTGCTGAGCAGTTCTTC. This translates into CASSPPLAEQFF.